These T cell receptor beta chains were read from a single sample in a study of shared clonotypes between healthy human individuals. The method was immunoSEQ multiplex PCR; TCRdb's version includes in-frame clones alone and lacks a portion of them. This sample carries about 2 million clones, 85% to 95% of them seen once, and the ten largest clones take roughly 0.13%. The source material was naive CD4+ T cells sorted from blood. The receptors were gathered from a man aged 18 to 29 in good health. Each CDR3 is given with its conserved first and last residue. The order of the fields is J gene, CDR3 length, V gene, D gene, clone size, CDR3 protein, CDR3 DNA. D genes are given only for firm matches. Clone sizes are given selectively: once, few, many, or a class where the clone is expanded.

j_call: TRBJ2-3
cdr3_length: 17
v_call: TRBV25-1
d_call: -
clone_size: -
cdr3_aa: CASSAVGVRRGTDTQYF
cdr3_nt: TGTGCCAGCAGTGCCGTCGGGGTACGGCGCGGCACAGATACGCAGTATTTT

j_call: TRBJ2-1
cdr3_length: 15
v_call: TRBV6-1
d_call: TRBD1
clone_size: -
cdr3_aa: CASSDRDRLNNEQFF
cdr3_nt: TGTGCCAGCAGTGACCGGGACAGGCTTAACAATGAGCAGTTCTTC

j_call: TRBJ2-7
cdr3_length: 11
v_call: TRBV2
d_call: -
clone_size: -
cdr3_aa: CASTETTEQYF
cdr3_nt: TGTGCCAGCACAGAGACTACGGAGCAGTACTTC

j_call: TRBJ2-3
cdr3_length: 15
v_call: TRBV5-6
d_call: TRBD2
clone_size: -
cdr3_aa: CASSPSGKKADTQYF
cdr3_nt: TGTGCCAGCAGCCCGAGCGGGAAGAAGGCAGATACGCAGTATTTT

j_call: TRBJ1-5
cdr3_length: 14
v_call: TRBV25-1
d_call: TRBD1
clone_size: -
cdr3_aa: CASSDTGANQPQHF
cdr3_nt: TGTGCCAGCAGTGATACAGGGGCCAATCAGCCCCAGCATTTT

j_call: TRBJ1-1
cdr3_length: 14
v_call: TRBV19
d_call: TRBD1
clone_size: once
cdr3_aa: CASIRTGRDTEAFF
cdr3_nt: TGTGCCAGTATTAGGACAGGGAGGGACACTGAAGCTTTCTTT

j_call: TRBJ2-5
cdr3_length: 14
v_call: TRBV7-9
d_call: -
clone_size: -
cdr3_aa: CASSLGQGIETQYF
cdr3_nt: TGTGCCAGCAGCTTAGGCCAGGGGATAGAGACCCAGTACTTC

j_call: TRBJ2-2
cdr3_length: 17
v_call: TRBV7-9
d_call: TRBD1
clone_size: -
cdr3_aa: CASSPILGQGQIGELFF
cdr3_nt: TGTGCCAGCAGCCCGATCCTTGGACAGGGGCAGATAGGGGAGCTGTTTTTT

j_call: TRBJ2-2
cdr3_length: 15
v_call: TRBV28
d_call: TRBD2
clone_size: -
cdr3_aa: CASGLAGVLGGELFF
cdr3_nt: TGTGCCAGCGGACTAGCGGGAGTGCTAGGCGGGGAGCTGTTTTTT

j_call: TRBJ2-7
cdr3_length: 15
v_call: TRBV2
d_call: TRBD1
clone_size: -
cdr3_aa: CASSSRDRGSYEQYF
cdr3_nt: TGTGCCAGCAGCAGCCGAGACAGGGGTTCCTACGAGCAGTACTTC

j_call: TRBJ2-5
cdr3_length: 14
v_call: TRBV2
d_call: -
clone_size: -
cdr3_aa: CASSGTALSETQYF
cdr3_nt: TGTGCCAGCAGCGGGACGGCCCTATCGGAGACCCAGTACTTC

j_call: TRBJ1-2
cdr3_length: 15
v_call: TRBV9
d_call: TRBD1
clone_size: -
cdr3_aa: CASSPTTGGFYGYTF
cdr3_nt: TGTGCCAGCAGCCCGACGACAGGGGGGTTCTATGGCTACACCTTC

j_call: TRBJ1-5
cdr3_length: 15
v_call: TRBV9
d_call: -
clone_size: -
cdr3_aa: CASSVAGNSVGPQHF
cdr3_nt: TGTGCCAGCAGCGTAGCGGGGAACTCTGTGGGGCCCCAGCATTTT

j_call: TRBJ2-2
cdr3_length: 16
v_call: TRBV6-6
d_call: TRBD1
clone_size: -
cdr3_aa: CASSYSAGGGTGELFF
cdr3_nt: TGTGCCAGCAGTTACTCCGCAGGGGGTGGCACCGGGGAGCTGTTTTTT

j_call: TRBJ1-2
cdr3_length: 14
v_call: TRBV15
d_call: TRBD1
clone_size: -
cdr3_aa: CATSRRQGGYGYTF
cdr3_nt: TGTGCCACCAGCAGACGACAGGGCGGCTATGGCTACACCTTC

j_call: TRBJ1-5
cdr3_length: 13
v_call: TRBV27
d_call: TRBD1
clone_size: -
cdr3_aa: CATWGQGNQPQHF
cdr3_nt: TGTGCCACCTGGGGACAGGGCAATCAGCCCCAGCATTTT

j_call: TRBJ2-1
cdr3_length: 15
v_call: TRBV2
d_call: TRBD2
clone_size: -
cdr3_aa: CASSVLAGVGNEQFF
cdr3_nt: TGTGCCAGCAGTGTACTAGCGGGAGTAGGCAATGAGCAGTTCTTC

j_call: TRBJ1-4
cdr3_length: 16
v_call: TRBV18
d_call: TRBD1
clone_size: once
cdr3_aa: CASSPTGTGMNEKLFF
cdr3_nt: TGTGCCAGCTCACCTACCGGGACAGGGATGAATGAAAAACTGTTTTTT

j_call: TRBJ1-1
cdr3_length: 12
v_call: TRBV29-1
d_call: -
clone_size: -
cdr3_aa: CSVGGVATEAFF
cdr3_nt: TGCAGCGTTGGCGGGGTTGCCACTGAAGCTTTCTTT

j_call: TRBJ1-6
cdr3_length: 15
v_call: TRBV5-1
d_call: -
clone_size: -
cdr3_aa: CASSLSEQGESPLHF
cdr3_nt: TGCGCCAGCAGCTTGTCGGAACAGGGAGAGTCACCCCTCCACTTT

j_call: TRBJ2-7
cdr3_length: 15
v_call: TRBV7-8
d_call: -
clone_size: -
cdr3_aa: CASSARRGLTYEQYF
cdr3_nt: TGTGCCAGCAGCGCCCGGAGGGGGCTCACCTACGAGCAGTACTTC

j_call: TRBJ1-3
cdr3_length: 13
v_call: TRBV18
d_call: -
clone_size: once
cdr3_aa: CASSLDSGNTIYF
cdr3_nt: TGTGCCAGCTCACTGGACTCTGGAAACACCATATATTTT

j_call: TRBJ2-5
cdr3_length: 13
v_call: TRBV10-1
d_call: TRBD2
clone_size: -
cdr3_aa: CASSSGLQETQYF
cdr3_nt: TGCGCCAGCTCTAGCGGTCTCCAAGAGACCCAGTACTTC

j_call: TRBJ1-6
cdr3_length: 17
v_call: TRBV5-1
d_call: TRBD1
clone_size: -
cdr3_aa: CASSSIPTGDRPSPLHF
cdr3_nt: TGCGCCAGCAGCTCCATACCCACAGGGGATCGACCCTCACCCCTCCACTTT

j_call: TRBJ2-7
cdr3_length: 14
v_call: TRBV6-1
d_call: -
clone_size: -
cdr3_aa: CASRPYRDSYEQYF
cdr3_nt: TGTGCCAGCAGGCCATACAGGGACTCCTACGAGCAGTACTTC

j_call: TRBJ1-3
cdr3_length: 14
v_call: TRBV11-2
d_call: -
clone_size: -
cdr3_aa: CASTLILTGNTIYF
cdr3_nt: TGTGCCAGCACCTTGATCCTAACTGGAAACACCATATATTTT

j_call: TRBJ2-2
cdr3_length: 14
v_call: TRBV7-2
d_call: -
clone_size: -
cdr3_aa: CASSSKVDTGELFF
cdr3_nt: TGTGCCAGCAGCTCAAAAGTGGACACCGGGGAGCTGTTTTTT